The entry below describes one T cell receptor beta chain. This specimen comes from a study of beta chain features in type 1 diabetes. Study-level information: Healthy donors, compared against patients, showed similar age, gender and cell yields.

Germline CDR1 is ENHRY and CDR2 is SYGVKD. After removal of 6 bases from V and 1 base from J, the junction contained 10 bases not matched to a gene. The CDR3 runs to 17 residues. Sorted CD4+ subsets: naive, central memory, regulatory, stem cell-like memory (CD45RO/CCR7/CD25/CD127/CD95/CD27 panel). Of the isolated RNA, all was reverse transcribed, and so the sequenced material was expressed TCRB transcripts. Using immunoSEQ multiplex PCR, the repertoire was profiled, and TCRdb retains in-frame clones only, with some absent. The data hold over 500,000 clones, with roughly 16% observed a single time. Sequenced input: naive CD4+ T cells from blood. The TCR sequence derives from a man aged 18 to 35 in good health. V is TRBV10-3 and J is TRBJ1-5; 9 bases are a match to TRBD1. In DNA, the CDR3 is TGTGCCATCAGGACCGGGACAGGGCAAGGAAGCAATCAGCCCCAGCATTTT. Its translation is CAIRTGTGQGSNQPQHF.